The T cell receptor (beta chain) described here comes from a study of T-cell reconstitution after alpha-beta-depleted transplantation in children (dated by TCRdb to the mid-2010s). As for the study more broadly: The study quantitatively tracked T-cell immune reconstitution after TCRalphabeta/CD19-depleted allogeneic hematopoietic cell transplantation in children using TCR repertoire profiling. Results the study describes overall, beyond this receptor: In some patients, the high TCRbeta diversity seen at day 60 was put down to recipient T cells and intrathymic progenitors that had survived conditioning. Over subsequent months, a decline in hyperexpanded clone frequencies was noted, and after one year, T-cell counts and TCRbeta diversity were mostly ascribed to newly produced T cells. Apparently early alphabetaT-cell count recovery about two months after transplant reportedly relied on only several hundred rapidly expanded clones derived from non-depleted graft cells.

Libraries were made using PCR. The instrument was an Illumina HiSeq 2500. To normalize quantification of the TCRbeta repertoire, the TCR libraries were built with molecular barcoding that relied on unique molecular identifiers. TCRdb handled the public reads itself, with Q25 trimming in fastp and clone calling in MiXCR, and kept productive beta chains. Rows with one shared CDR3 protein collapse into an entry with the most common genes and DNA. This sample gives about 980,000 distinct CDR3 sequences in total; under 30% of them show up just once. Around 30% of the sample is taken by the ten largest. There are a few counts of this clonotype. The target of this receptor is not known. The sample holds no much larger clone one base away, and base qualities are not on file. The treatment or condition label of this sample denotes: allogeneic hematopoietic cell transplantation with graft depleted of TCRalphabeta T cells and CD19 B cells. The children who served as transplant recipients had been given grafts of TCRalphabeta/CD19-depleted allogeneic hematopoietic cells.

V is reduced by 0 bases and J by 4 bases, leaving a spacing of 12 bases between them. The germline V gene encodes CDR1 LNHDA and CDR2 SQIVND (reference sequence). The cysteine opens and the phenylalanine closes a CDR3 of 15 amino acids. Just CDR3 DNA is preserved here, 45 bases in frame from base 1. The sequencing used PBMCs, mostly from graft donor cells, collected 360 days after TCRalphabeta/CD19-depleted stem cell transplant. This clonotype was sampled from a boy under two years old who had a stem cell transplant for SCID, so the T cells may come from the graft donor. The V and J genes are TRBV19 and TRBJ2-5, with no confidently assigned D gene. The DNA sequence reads TGTGCCAGTAGTATAGATGGACCCCCTGGAGAGACCCAGTACTTC. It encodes CASSIDGPPGETQYF.